This T cell receptor beta chain was found in a study of blood T cell repertoires in COVID-19. As processed by the authors: Reference gene primer amplification yielded estimated nucleated cell counts. Profiling relied on immunoSEQ multiplex PCR, and the TCRdb table lists in-frame clones only, not all of them. V and J calls and clone size are as listed in that table; D and trimming were resolved from the DNA. In the table there are some 180,000 clones, about 79% of which are singletons. The germline gives CDR1 MNHEY, CDR2 SVGAGI. J was trimmed by 10 bases and V by 1 base; bases with no gene match: 8. The CDR3 spans 14 residues.

Sequenced: peripheral blood. V and J are TRBV6-5 and TRBJ1-1; 8 bases align to TRBD1. This receptor was obtained from a human donor in a cohort sampled during active COVID-19. The CDR3 is CASSYLGQAGVAFF. The CDR3, as DNA: TGTGCCAGCAGTTACTTGGGACAGGCCGGGGTAGCTTTCTTT.